This T cell receptor (beta chain) was profiled in a study of shared clonotypes between healthy human individuals (dated by TCRdb to about 2020). With regard to the full study: A couple of women and a few men aged 18 to 49 years were included in the cohort. The study deeply sequenced blood TCR repertoires of about 5 healthy adults to estimate repertoire size and the extent of clonotype sharing between individuals. Per donor, leukapheresis produced somewhere between about 0.85 and 9.5 billion PBMCs. To increase sequencing depth and limit assay-specific biases, different laboratories used diverse techniques to prepare libraries and sequence TCR repertoires.

Broad study findings and their caveats: Because the study included only a small number of donors, the genetic and exposure-history diversity represented was limited. Based on pairwise subsampling, the degree of clonotype sharing among donors was expected to be affected by sequencing depth. Sampling was limited to blood, and TCR repertoires in tissue likely differ from TCR repertoires in blood.

Using the deep immunoSEQ assay, multiplex PCR amplified TCR CDR3 regions from genomic DNA. Extracted genomic DNA from each cell subset was distributed evenly across all wells of several immunoSEQ 96-well plates, and each plate was treated as a replicate. For unsorted PBMC, each replicate PCR was loaded with around 300 ng genomic DNA, equivalent to about 30,000 T cell genomes. Ten immunoSEQ deep assay plates were used to sequence unsorted PBMC genomic DNA. Purified libraries were quantified with a Qubit 3.0 fluorometer, sized on a Bioanalyzer 2100, and re-quantified with the KAPA Library Quantification kit. A separate single-read 150-cycle Illumina NextSeq 550 flow cell was used to sequence each immunoSEQ 96-well plate. The original methods were these. The immunoSEQ output contained only junctional sequences without quality scores, so filtering could not match that applied to full-length reads. To assign V/J genes and CDR3, sequences were annotated using PyIR, a Python wrapper for IgBLAST v1.9, with IMGT germline references. Any read was removed if the V/J assignment was weak (E-value above 1e-6), the CDR3 was missing, or the read contained stop codons, out-of-frame junctions, or ambiguous translated residues. A V3J clonotype was defined by an identical inferred V gene, J gene, and CDR3 amino acid sequence. To compute the percentage overlap between repertoires, the number of shared unique clonotypes was divided by the size of the smaller repertoire. Three approaches were used to assess repertoire richness: RTK rarefaction, the Chao1 estimator, and Recon v2.1 estimates of unobserved clonotypes. TCRdb took this table from immuneACCESS and kept in-frame rearrangements with V and J called. Such tables lack part of the clones; where checked against another copy, unresolved V genes explain under half of the gap, and the rest is unexplained. The V and J calls and clone size come from that table; D and trimming were worked out from the DNA. The sample contains 500,000 to 650,000 clones, roughly four fifths of them found a single time. The ten most abundant clones make up around 12% of the sample.

The CDR3, cysteine through phenylalanine, is 16 amino acids long. Of the read, only the CDR3 DNA is kept; its 48 bases are in frame from base 1. CDR1 and CDR2 are read off the germline V gene as KGHSH and LQKENI. Compared with germline, V lacks 2 bases and J lacks 4 bases; bases without a gene match: 8. Comment on this clone: No antigen is known for it. No base quality values were provided; no much bigger clone lies one nucleotide off.

The donors were healthy, HIV-negative adults who had no recently reported acute infections or vaccinations. Every donor was a Caucasian adult residing in Nashville, Tennessee, USA. For unsorted samples, roughly 90 million PBMCs were counted, and genomic DNA was extracted using the QIAamp DNA Blood Mini kit. Blood was collected by leukapheresis, and PBMCs were isolated by Ficoll-Histopaque density gradient centrifugation and then cryopreserved in liquid nitrogen vapor phase. The V and J genes are TRBV18 and TRBJ1-3; TRBD1 matches 7 bases in the middle. The sample comprised PBMCs. This receptor was identified in a woman aged 35 to 49 in good health. Some clones in this sample may be carry-over from other donors' samples. The DNA reads TGTGCCAGCTCACCAACGACAGGGCAGCCAGGAAACACCATATATTTT. Its protein is CASSPTTGQPGNTIYF.